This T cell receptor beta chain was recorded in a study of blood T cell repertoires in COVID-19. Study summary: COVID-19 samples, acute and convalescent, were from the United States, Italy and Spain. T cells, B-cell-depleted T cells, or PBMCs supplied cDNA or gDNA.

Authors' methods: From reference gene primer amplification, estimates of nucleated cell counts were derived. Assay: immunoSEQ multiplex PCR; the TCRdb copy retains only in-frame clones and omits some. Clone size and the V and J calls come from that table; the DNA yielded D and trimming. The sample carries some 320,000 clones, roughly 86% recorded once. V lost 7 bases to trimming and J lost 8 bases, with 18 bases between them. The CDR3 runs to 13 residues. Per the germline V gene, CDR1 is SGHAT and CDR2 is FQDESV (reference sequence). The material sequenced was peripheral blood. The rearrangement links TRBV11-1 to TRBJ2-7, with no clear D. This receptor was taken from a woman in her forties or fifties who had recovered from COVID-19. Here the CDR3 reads CASTPSVRSKQYF. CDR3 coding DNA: TGTGCCAGCACCCCGAGCGTCCGCTCAAAGCAGTACTTC.